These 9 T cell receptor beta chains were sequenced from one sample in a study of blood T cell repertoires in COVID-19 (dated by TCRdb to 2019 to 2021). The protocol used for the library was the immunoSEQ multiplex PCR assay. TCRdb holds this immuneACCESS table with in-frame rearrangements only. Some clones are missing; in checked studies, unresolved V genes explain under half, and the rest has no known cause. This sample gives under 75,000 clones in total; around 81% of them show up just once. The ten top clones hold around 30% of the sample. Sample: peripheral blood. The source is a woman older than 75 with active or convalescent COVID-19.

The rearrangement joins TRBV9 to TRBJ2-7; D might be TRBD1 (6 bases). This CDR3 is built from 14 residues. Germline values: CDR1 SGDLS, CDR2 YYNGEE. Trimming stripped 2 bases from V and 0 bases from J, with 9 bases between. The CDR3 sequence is CASSVGASSYEQYF. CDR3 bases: TGTGCCAGCAGCGTGGGGGCCAGCTCCTACGAGCAGTACTTC.

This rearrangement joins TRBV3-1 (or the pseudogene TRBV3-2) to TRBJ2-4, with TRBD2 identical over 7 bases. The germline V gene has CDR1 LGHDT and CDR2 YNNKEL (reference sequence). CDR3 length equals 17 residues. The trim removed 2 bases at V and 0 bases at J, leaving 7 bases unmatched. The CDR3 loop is CASSQKTREGAKNIQYF. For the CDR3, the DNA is TGTGCCAGCAGCCAAAAGACCAGGGAGGGAGCCAAAAACATTCAGTACTTC.

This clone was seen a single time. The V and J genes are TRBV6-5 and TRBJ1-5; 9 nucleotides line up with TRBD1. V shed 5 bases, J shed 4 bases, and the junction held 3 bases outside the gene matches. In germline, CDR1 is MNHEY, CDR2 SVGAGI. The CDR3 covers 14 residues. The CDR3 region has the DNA TGTGCCAGCAGTATACAGGGGGCGAATCAGCCCCAGCATTTT. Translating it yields CASSIQGANQPQHF.

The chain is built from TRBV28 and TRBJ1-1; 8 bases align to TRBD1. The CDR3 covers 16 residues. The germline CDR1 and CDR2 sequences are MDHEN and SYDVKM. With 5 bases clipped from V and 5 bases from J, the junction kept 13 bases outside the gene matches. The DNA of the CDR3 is TGTGCCAGCAGTCTCGAGACAGGGGAAATACAGACTGAAGCTTTCTTT. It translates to CASSLETGEIQTEAFF. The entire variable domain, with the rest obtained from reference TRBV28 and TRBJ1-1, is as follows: DVKVTQSSRYLVKRTGEKVFLECVQDMDHENMFWYRQDPGLGLRLIYFSYDVKMKEKGDIPEGYSVSREKKERFSLILESASTNQTSMYLCASSLETGEIQTEAFFGQGTRLTVV.

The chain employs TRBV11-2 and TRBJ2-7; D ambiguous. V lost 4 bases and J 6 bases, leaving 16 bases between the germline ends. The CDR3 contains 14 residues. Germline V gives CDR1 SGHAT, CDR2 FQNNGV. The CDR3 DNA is TGTGCCAGCAGCTACTCCGTCGCCGCAGGCGAGCAGTACTTC. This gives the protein CASSYSVAAGEQYF.

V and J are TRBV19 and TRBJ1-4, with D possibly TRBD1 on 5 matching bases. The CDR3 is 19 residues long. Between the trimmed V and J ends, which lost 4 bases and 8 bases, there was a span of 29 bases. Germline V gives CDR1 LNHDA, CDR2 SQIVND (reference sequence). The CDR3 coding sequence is TGTGCCAGTAGTAACCCCAGTTGGGGGGACTCTCATTCGGGAGAAAAACTGTTTTTT. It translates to CASSNPSWGDSHSGEKLFF.

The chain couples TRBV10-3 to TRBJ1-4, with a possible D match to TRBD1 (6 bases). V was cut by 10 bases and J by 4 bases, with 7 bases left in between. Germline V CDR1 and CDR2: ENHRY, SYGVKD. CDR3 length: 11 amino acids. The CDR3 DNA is TGTGCCACACAGGGTAATGAAAAACTGTTTTTT. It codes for CATQGNEKLFF.

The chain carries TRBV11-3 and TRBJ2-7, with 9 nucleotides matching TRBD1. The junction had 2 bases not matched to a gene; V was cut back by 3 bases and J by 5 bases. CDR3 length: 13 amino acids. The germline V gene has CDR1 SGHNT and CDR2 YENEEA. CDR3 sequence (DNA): TGTGCCAGCAGCTTCCGGACAGGGGACGAGCAGTACTTC. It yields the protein CASSFRTGDEQYF.

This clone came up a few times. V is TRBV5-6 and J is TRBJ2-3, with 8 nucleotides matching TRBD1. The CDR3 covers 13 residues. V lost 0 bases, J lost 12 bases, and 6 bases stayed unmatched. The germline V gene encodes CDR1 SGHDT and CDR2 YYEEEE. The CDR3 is CASSLAPGTGQYF. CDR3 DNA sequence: TGTGCCAGCAGCTTGGCCCCGGGGACAGGACAGTATTTT.